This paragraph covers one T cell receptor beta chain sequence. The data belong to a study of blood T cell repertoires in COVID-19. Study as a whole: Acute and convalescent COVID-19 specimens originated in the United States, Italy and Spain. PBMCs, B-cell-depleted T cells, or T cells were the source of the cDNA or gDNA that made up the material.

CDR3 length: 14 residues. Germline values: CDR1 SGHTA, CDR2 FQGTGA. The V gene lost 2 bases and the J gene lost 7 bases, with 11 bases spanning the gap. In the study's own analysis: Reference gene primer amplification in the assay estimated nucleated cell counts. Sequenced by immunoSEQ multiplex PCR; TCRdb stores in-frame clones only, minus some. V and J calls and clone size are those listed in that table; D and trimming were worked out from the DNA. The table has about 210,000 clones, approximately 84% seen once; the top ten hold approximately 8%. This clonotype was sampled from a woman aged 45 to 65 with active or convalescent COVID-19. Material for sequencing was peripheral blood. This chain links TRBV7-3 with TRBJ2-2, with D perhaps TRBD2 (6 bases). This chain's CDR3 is CASSLSAGIGELFF. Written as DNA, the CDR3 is TGTGCCAGCAGCTTATCGGCGGGGATCGGGGAGCTGTTTTTT.